What follows is one T cell receptor beta chain and its context. Germline V lookup: CDR1 LGHNA, CDR2 YNFKEQ. J was trimmed by 7 bases and V by 3 bases; bases with no gene match: 13. The length of the CDR3 is 17 residues. This record comes from a study of radiotherapy plus CTLA-4 blockade in lung cancer. As for the study in general: Disease control reached approximately 31%, with objective responses in over 15%.

TCRdb's copy holds only in-frame clones and misses some; the assay was immunoSEQ multiplex PCR. Among some 96,000 clones, around 88% were seen once, and the ten largest hold about 5.3%. The chain joins TRBV4-2 to TRBJ2-1; 9 bases align to TRBD2. The sample was peripheral blood, taken from a patient treated with radiotherapy plus ipilimumab. The receptor was isolated from a human donor with non-small cell lung cancer that progressed on radiotherapy plus ipilimumab. CDR3 sequence: CASSHNVAGGPRNEQFF. CDR3 in DNA: TGTGCCAGCAGCCACAACGTGGCGGGAGGGCCCCGGAATGAGCAGTTCTTC.